The clone carrying this TCR beta chain came up many times. Its specificity is not known. The cDNA had a unique molecular identifier and a template-switch universal primer site. Via MiXCR, TCRdb re-called the 5' RACE reads, giving one row per CDR3 protein. The sample shows around 140,000 distinct CDR3 sequences, roughly 3.5% of them seen only once. The data stem from a study of identical twins. Whole-study findings and limits: Beta out-of-frame sequences showed weaker excess sharing between twins. Insertions ran lower in abundant cord blood beta clonotypes, though not in memory repertoires.

What was sequenced was memory T cells sorted from blood. The TCR was taken from a man aged 18 to 30 in good health.

DNA for the CDR3: TGCAGTGCTAGGGGTTCTATCTACAATGAGCAGTTCTTC. Amino acid sequence: CSARGSIYNEQFF. The chain couples TRBV20-1 to TRBJ2-1; D is unclear. There are 13 residues in the CDR3. With 3 bases removed from V and 3 bases from J, the gap between germline ends came to 9 bases. Germline CDR1 DFQATT, CDR2 SNEGSKA (reference sequence).